The next 10 T cell receptor beta chains were all read from a single sample in a study of response to subunit inactivated influenza vaccine. TCRdb re-derived calls from the RT-PCR reads in MiXCR, one entry per CDR3 protein. The sample has fewer than 550,000 distinct CDR3 sequences; about 25% are singletons. The material was CD4+ T cells sorted from PBMCs, obtained more than 4 days after vaccination. These receptors came from a man aged 50-59 years who received an inactivated influenza vaccine.

The gene calls are TRBV20-1 and TRBJ1-2, with D uncertain. The V end was cut by 0 bases, the J end by 3 bases, with 8 bases between. The CDR3 runs 13 residues. The germline CDR1 and CDR2 sequences are DFQATT and SNEGSKA (reference sequence). CDR3: CSARDPDYYGYTF. CDR3 DNA: TGCAGTGCTAGAGATCCAGACTACTATGGCTACACCTTC.

The CDR3 loop is CASSLEVLAGGRTPYEQYF. CDR3 nucleotide sequence: TGTGCCAGCAGCTTGGAAGTTCTAGCGGGGGGGAGAACCCCCTACGAGCAGTACTTC. The chain couples TRBV5-4 to TRBJ2-7; 12 positions agree with TRBD2. The CDR3 is made up of 19 amino acids. V gave up 0 bases and J gave up 2 bases; unmatched junction bases: 12. Germline V gene data show CDR1 as SGHNT and CDR2 as YYREEE (reference sequence).

In this sample, this clonotype turned up once. The rearrangement joins TRBV24-1 to TRBJ2-3; 7 bases align to TRBD1. The J segment lost 6 bases and the V segment lost 7 bases, leaving 9 bases of the junction unmatched. CDR1 and CDR2 (germline): KGHDR, SFDVKD. The CDR3 extends over 14 amino acids. In DNA form, the CDR3 reads TGTGCCACCAGAGGGACAGCCGGCGCGGATACGCAGTATTTT. This encodes CATRGTAGADTQYF.

In its sample, this clonotype was seen many times. The chain uses TRBV12-3 or TRBV12-4 and TRBJ1-5, with D maybe TRBD1 (5 bases). Deletions cut 1 base from V and 1 base from J, with 8 bases between. CDR3 size: 15 residues. CDR3 coding DNA: TGTGCCAGCAGTTTAGGCAGGGCAAGCAATCAGCCCCAGCATTTT. The encoded protein is CASSLGRASNQPQHF.

This sequence joins TRBV12-3 or TRBV12-4 and TRBJ2-1; no definite D call. Trimming cost V 4 bases and J 2 bases, with 6 bases left between them. The CDR3 runs to 13 residues. CDR3 region: CASSSRPYNEQFF. The CDR3, as DNA: TGTGCCAGCAGTTCTCGGCCCTACAATGAGCAGTTCTTC.

In its sample, this clonotype was seen many times. This chain joins TRBV11-2 and TRBJ2-5; 8 bases line up with TRBD1. In germline, CDR1 is SGHAT, CDR2 FQNNGV. Trimming took 3 bases from V and 5 from J; bases not matched to a gene: 8. The CDR3 is 15 amino acids. The CDR3 DNA reads TGTGCCAGCAGCTTCAGGGGGCCCGGATCTGAGACCCAGTACTTC. This codes for CASSFRGPGSETQYF.

This clonotype was observed a handful of times. V usage is TRBV6-1 and J usage is TRBJ1-5, with 7 bases identical to TRBD1. The CDR3 contains 14 residues. J lost 0 bases, V lost 6 bases, and 2 bases had no gene match. CDR1 and CDR2 (germline): MNHNS, SASEGT. The CDR3 bases are TGTGCCAGCAGGACAGGGTTTAGCAATCAGCCCCAGCATTTT. It translates to CASRTGFSNQPQHF.

This clonotype occurred a few times. The V gene is TRBV25-1, the J gene TRBJ1-1, with TRBD1 matching 8 bases. Germline lookup yields CDR1 MGHDK and CDR2 SYGVNS. After removal of 3 bases from V and 6 bases from J, the junction contained 6 bases not matched to a gene. The CDR3 consists of 14 residues. The CDR3 bases are TGTGCCAGCAGTGACACAGGGGGGAGGGCTGAAGCTTTCTTT. This codes for CASSDTGGRAEAFF.

This chain links TRBV5-1 with TRBJ2-3; D gene unclear. Trimming removed 0 bases from V and 4 bases from J, with 15 bases in between. This CDR3 spans 16 amino acids. The germline CDR1 and CDR2 sequences are SGHRS and YFSETQ. The CDR3 nucleotides are TGCGCCAGCAGCTTGGCCCCGGGCCTATCGCCAGATACGCAGTATTTT. Translating gives CASSLAPGLSPDTQYF.

This clonotype was recorded a few times. V usage is TRBV7-2 and J usage is TRBJ2-7; weak D call: TRBD2 (6 bases). Trimming cost V 5 bases and J 1 base, with 12 bases left between them. CDR1 and CDR2 from the germline V gene are SGHTA and FQGNSA. The CDR3 has 14 amino acids. Written as DNA, the CDR3 is TGTGCCAGCAGCGTCCCGGGACTGTCCTACGAGCAGTACTTC. Translated: CASSVPGLSYEQYF.